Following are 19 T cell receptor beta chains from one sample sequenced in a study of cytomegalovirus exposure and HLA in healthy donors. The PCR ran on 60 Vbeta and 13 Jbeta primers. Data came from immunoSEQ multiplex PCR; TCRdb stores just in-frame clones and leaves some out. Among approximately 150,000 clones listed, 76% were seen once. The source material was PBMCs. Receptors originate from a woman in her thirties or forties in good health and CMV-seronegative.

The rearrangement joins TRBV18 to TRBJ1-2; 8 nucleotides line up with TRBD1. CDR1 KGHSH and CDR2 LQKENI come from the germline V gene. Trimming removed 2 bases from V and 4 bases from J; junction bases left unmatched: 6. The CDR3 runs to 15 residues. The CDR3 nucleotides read TGTGCCAGCTCACCATTACAGGGGGGTGGCTATGGCTACACCTTC. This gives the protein CASSPLQGGGYGYTF.

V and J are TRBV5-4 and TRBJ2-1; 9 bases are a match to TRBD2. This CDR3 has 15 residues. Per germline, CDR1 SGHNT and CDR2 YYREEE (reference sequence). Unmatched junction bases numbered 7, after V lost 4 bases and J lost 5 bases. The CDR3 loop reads CASSTPGLADNEQFF. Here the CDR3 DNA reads TGTGCCAGCAGCACACCGGGACTAGCCGACAATGAGCAGTTCTTC.

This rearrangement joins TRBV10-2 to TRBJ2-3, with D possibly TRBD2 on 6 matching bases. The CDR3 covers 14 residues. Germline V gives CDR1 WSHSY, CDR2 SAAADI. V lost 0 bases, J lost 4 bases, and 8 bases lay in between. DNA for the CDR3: TGCGCCAGCAGTGAGTCAGGGAGGTCAGATACGCAGTATTTT. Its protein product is CASSESGRSDTQYF.

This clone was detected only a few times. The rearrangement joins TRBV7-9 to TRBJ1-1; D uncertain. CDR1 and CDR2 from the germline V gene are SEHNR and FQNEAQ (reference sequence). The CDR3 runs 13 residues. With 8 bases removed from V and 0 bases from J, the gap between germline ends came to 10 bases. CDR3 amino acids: CASSGGVNTEAFF. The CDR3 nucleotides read TGTGCCAGCTCCGGCGGAGTGAACACTGAAGCTTTCTTT.

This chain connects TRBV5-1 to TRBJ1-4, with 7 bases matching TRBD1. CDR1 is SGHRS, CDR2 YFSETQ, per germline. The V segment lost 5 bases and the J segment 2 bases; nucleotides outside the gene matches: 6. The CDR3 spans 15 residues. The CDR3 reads CASRPPGQTNEKLFF. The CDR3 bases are TGCGCCAGCAGACCACCGGGACAGACTAATGAAAAACTGTTTTTT.

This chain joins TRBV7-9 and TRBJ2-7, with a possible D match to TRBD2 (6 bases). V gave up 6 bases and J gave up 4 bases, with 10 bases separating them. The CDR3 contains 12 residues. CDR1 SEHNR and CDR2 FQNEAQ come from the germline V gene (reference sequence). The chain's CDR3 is CASSPGLYEQYF. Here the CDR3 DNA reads TGTGCCAGCAGTCCGGGACTGTACGAGCAGTACTTC.

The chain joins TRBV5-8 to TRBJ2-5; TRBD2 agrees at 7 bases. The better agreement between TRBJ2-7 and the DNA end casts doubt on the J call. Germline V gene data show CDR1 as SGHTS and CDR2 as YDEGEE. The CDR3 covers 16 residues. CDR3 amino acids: CASSLDLAAASYEQYF. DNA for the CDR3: TGTGCCAGCAGCCTAGATCTAGCGGCGGCCTCCTACGAGCAGTACTTC.

CDR3 bases: TGCAGCGTTGAAAACAGGGGTTACGAGCAGTACTTC. Its translation: CSVENRGYEQYF. The V and J genes are TRBV29-1 and TRBJ2-7, with 7 nucleotides matching TRBD1. Germline V CDR1 and CDR2: SQVTM, ANQGSEA. CDR3 length: 12 amino acids. Trimming took 2 bases from V and 4 from J; bases not matched to a gene: 2.

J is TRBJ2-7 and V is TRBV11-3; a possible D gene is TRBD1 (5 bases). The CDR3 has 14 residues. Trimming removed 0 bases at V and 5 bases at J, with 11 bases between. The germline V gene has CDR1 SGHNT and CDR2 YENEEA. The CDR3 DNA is TGTGCCAGCAGCTTAGACAGGGTTGGTCACGAGCAGTACTTC. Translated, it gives CASSLDRVGHEQYF.

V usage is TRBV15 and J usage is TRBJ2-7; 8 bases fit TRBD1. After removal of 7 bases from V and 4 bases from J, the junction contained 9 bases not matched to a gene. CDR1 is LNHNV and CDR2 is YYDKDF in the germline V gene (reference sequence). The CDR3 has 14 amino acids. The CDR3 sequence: CATTLGQGQYEQYF. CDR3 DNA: TGTGCCACCACCCTAGGACAGGGACAATACGAGCAGTACTTC.

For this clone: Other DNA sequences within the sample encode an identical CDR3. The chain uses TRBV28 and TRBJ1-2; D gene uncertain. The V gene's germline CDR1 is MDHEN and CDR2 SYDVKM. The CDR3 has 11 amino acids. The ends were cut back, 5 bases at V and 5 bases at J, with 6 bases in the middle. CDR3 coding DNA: TGTGCCAGCAGTCCCAGTTATGGCTACACCTTC. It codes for CASSPSYGYTF.

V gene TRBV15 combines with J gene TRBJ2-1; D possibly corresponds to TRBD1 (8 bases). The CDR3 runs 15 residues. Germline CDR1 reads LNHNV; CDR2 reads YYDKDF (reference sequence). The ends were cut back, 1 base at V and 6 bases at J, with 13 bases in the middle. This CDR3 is CATSRGTGGGNEQFF. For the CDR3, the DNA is TGTGCCACCAGCAGAGGAACAGGGGGGGGCAATGAGCAGTTCTTC.

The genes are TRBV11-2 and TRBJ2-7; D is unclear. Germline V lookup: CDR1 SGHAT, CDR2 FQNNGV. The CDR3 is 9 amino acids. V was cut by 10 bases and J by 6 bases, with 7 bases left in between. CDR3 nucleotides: TGTGCCACCCAGTTCGAGCAGTACTTC. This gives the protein CATQFEQYF.

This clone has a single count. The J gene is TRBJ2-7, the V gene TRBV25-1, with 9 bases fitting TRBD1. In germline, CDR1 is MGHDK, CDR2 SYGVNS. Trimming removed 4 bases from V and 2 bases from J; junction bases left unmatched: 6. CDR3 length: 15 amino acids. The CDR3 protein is CASSVPGQGTYEQYF. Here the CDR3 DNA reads TGTGCCAGCAGTGTCCCGGGACAGGGCACCTACGAGCAGTACTTC.

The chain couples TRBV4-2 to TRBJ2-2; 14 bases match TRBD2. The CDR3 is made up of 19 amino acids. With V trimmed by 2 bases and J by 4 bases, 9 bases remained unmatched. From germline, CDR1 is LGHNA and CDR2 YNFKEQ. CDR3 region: CASSQTAGLAGARTGELFF. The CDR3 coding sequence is TGTGCCAGCAGCCAAACTGCGGGACTAGCGGGGGCCCGCACCGGGGAGCTGTTTTTT.

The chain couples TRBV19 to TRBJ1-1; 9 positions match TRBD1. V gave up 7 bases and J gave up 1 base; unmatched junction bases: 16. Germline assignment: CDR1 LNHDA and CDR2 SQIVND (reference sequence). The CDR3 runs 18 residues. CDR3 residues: CASKVAGYGTGTNTEAFF. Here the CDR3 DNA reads TGTGCCAGTAAGGTGGCAGGGTACGGGACAGGGACGAACACTGAAGCTTTCTTT.

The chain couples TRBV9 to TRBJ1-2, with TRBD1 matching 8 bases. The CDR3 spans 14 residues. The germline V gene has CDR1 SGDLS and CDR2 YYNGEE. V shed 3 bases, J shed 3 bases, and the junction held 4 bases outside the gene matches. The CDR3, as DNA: TGTGCCAGCAGCGCCGGACAGGGATACTATGGCTACACCTTC. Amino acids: CASSAGQGYYGYTF.

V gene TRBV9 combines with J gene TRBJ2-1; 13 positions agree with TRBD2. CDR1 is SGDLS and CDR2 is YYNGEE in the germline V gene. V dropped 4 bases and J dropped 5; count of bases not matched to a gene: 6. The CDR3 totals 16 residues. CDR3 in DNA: TGTGCCAGCAGCTTCGCCGGGACTAGCGGGGACAATGAGCAGTTCTTC. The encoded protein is CASSFAGTSGDNEQFF. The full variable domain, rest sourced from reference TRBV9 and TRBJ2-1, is DSGVTQTPKHLITATGQRVTLRCSPRSGDLSVYWYQQSLDQGLQFLIQYYNGEERAKGNILERFSAQQFPDLHSELNLSSLELGDSALYFCASSFAGTSGDNEQFFGPGTRLTVL.

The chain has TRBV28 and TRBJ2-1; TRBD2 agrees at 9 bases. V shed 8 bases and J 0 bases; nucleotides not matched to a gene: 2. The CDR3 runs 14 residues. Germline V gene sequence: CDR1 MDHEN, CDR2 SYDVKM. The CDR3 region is CASVAGDSYNEQFF. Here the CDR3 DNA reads TGTGCCAGCGTAGCGGGGGACTCCTACAATGAGCAGTTCTTC.